The clone carrying this T cell receptor beta chain has just one count. This CDR3 is 14 amino acids long. Germline CDR1 reads LNHDA; CDR2 reads SQIVND (reference sequence). Trimming cost V 3 bases and J 4 bases, with 12 bases left between them. The sample originates from a study of T cell changes during pregnancy in multiple sclerosis. Sequencing was performed with immunoSEQ multiplex PCR; in TCRdb, only in-frame clones are kept and a portion is missing. The sample carries fewer than 35,000 clones, around 87% recorded once. This sequence joins TRBV19 and TRBJ1-2, with D uncertain. This TCR derives from a female donor in good health, enrolled as a control in a pregnancy study. The sequenced sample was CD4+ T cells from peripheral blood mononuclear cells, obtained in the third trimester of pregnancy. For the CDR3, the DNA is TGTGCCAGTAGTATTTTGGCGGATCCCTATGGCTACACCTTC. Translated, it gives CASSILADPYGYTF. Supplemented by reference TRBV19 and TRBJ1-2, the full variable domain reads DGGITQSPKYLFRKEGQNVTLSCEQNLNHDAMYWYRQDPGQGLRLIYYSQIVNDFQKGDIAEGYSVSREKKESFPLTVTSAQKNPTAFYLCASSILADPYGYTFGSGTRLTVV.